Following are 19 T cell receptor beta chains from one sample sequenced in a study of technical replicates of blood from a handful of donors. Assay used: immunoSEQ multiplex PCR; TCRdb lists only in-frame clones, some missing. The sample has just under 45,000 clones, over 95% seen once. Sequences were obtained from T cells isolated from PBMCs. These receptors all come from a human donor in good health.

The rearrangement uses TRBV28 and TRBJ1-1; no clear D gene. The germline V and J ends were trimmed by 9 bases and 8 bases, with 7 bases remaining between them. The CDR3 has 9 amino acids. Per germline, CDR1 MDHEN and CDR2 SYDVKM. CDR3 sequence (DNA): TGTGCCAGAAATCCAGAAGCTTTCTTT. It yields the protein CARNPEAFF.

The rearrangement links TRBV28 to TRBJ2-7, with D possibly TRBD1 on 6 matching bases. Germline lookup yields CDR1 MDHEN and CDR2 SYDVKM. The CDR3 is 12 residues long. V dropped 10 bases and J dropped 1 base, with 11 bases sitting between them. The CDR3 sequence: CAIQGQSYEQYF. The CDR3 DNA follows: TGTGCCATCCAAGGACAGTCCTACGAGCAGTACTTC.

The chain uses TRBV7-9 and TRBJ2-7, with D possibly matching TRBD2 (6 bases). Trimming cost V 8 bases and J 5 bases, with 16 bases left between them. The CDR3 contains 13 residues. Germline CDR1 reads SEHNR; CDR2 reads FQNEAQ (reference sequence). As DNA, the CDR3 is TGTGCCAGCTTTGATACTAGCTGGGACGAGCAGTACTTC. Protein sequence: CASFDTSWDEQYF.

This chain joins TRBV5-4 and TRBJ2-2; 7 nucleotides align to TRBD1. Germline V gene lookup returns CDR1 SGHNT and CDR2 YYREEE (reference sequence). This CDR3 spans 16 amino acids. With V trimmed by 3 bases and J by 5 bases, 10 bases remained unmatched. The chain's CDR3 is CASSSTVTGRTGELFF. The CDR3 DNA is TGTGCCAGCAGCTCTACTGTGACAGGGCGGACCGGGGAGCTGTTTTTT.

The chain uses TRBV7-9 and TRBJ2-2; 7 positions match TRBD2. Looked up from germline, CDR1 is SEHNR and CDR2 is FQNEAQ (reference sequence). With 5 bases clipped from V and 7 bases from J, the junction kept 13 bases outside the gene matches. This CDR3 region has 16 residues. The CDR3 loop reads CASSPVGGERIGELFF. CDR3 in DNA: TGTGCCAGCAGCCCAGTGGGAGGGGAGAGGATCGGGGAGCTGTTTTTT.

The rearrangement joins TRBV18 to TRBJ2-7; 7 bases match TRBD1. The CDR3 extends over 14 amino acids. V shed 3 bases, J shed 0 bases, and the junction held 2 bases outside the gene matches. Germline loops: CDR1 KGHSH, CDR2 LQKENI. The CDR3 spells CASSPWDSSYEQYF. Written as DNA, the CDR3 is TGTGCCAGCTCACCTTGGGACAGCTCCTACGAGCAGTACTTC.

The V call is TRBV6-6, the J call TRBJ1-5, with unresolved D. The V gene's germline CDR1 is MNHNY and CDR2 SVGAGI (reference sequence). The CDR3 has 11 amino acids. V was shortened by 6 bases and J by 11 bases, with 11 bases between the two germline ends. The CDR3 sequence is CASSLPGSQHF. CDR3 in DNA: TGTGCCAGCAGCCTGCCGGGATCCCAGCATTTT.

J is TRBJ2-7 and V is TRBV19; 8 bases match TRBD2. V gave up 6 bases and J gave up 2 bases; unmatched junction bases: 9. Germline V gene lookup returns CDR1 LNHDA and CDR2 SQIVND (reference sequence). This CDR3 is 15 amino acids long. The CDR3: CASSNTGRAPYEQYF. For the CDR3, the DNA is TGTGCCAGTAGCAATACCGGGAGGGCCCCCTACGAGCAGTACTTC. The full variable domain, rest sourced from reference TRBV19 and TRBJ2-7, is DGGITQSPKYLFRKEGQNVTLSCEQNLNHDAMYWYRQDPGQGLRLIYYSQIVNDFQKGDIAEGYSVSREKKESFPLTVTSAQKNPTAFYLCASSNTGRAPYEQYFGPGTRLTVT.

The chain joins TRBV30 to TRBJ1-1, with 10 bases matching TRBD1. This CDR3 is built from 15 residues. Trimming cost V 0 bases and J 5 bases; bases outside gene matches: 6. Germline V gene data show CDR1 as GTSNPN and CDR2 as SVGIG (reference sequence). The CDR3 reads CAWSVPTGGWTEAFF. CDR3 DNA sequence: TGTGCCTGGAGTGTACCGACAGGGGGCTGGACTGAAGCTTTCTTT.

The rearrangement uses TRBV19 and TRBJ1-1; D is possibly TRBD1 (5 bases). V was pared by 3 bases and J by 2 bases, with 10 bases between. This CDR3 has 14 amino acids. Germline V lookup: CDR1 LNHDA, CDR2 SQIVND (reference sequence). The CDR3 sequence: CASSISGGNTEAFF. DNA for the CDR3: TGTGCCAGTAGTATCAGCGGGGGTAACACTGAAGCTTTCTTT.

This chain links TRBV7-6 with TRBJ2-3; 13 nucleotides line up with TRBD2. The CDR3 sequence is 17 residues long. Germline loops: CDR1 SGHVS, CDR2 FNYEAQ. Germline trimming cut 5 bases from V and 1 base from J; bases unmatched to any gene: 6. CDR3 sequence reads: CASSRGGLAGRTDTQYF. The CDR3 nucleotides are TGTGCCAGCAGCCGGGGGGGACTAGCGGGACGCACAGATACGCAGTATTTT.

V is TRBV28 and J is TRBJ2-1; D not resolved. The V gene lost 2 bases and the J gene lost 6 bases, with 11 bases spanning the gap. The CDR3 covers 14 residues. The V gene's germline CDR1 is MDHEN and CDR2 SYDVKM. CDR3 sequence reads: CASSLTDPLNEQFF. In nucleotides, the CDR3 is TGTGCCAGCAGTTTAACAGACCCCCTCAATGAGCAGTTCTTC.

The V call is TRBV6-6, the J call TRBJ1-1, with D possibly TRBD1 on 5 matching bases. V lost 7 bases and J 3 bases, leaving 15 bases between the germline ends. Per germline, CDR1 MNHNY and CDR2 SVGAGI (reference sequence). There are 14 residues in the CDR3. The CDR3 DNA is TGTGCCAGCACCTTTTCGGGGGACTACACTGAAGCTTTCTTT. Its translation: CASTFSGDYTEAFF.

J is TRBJ1-2 and V is TRBV29-1; 8 bases are shared with TRBD1. Unmatched junction bases numbered 7, after V lost 7 bases and J lost 6 bases. Germline values: CDR1 SQVTM, CDR2 ANQGSEA. The CDR3 is 12 amino acids. The CDR3 region has the DNA TGCAGCGCCGAAGGACAGGGTAATGGCTACACCTTC. Translation: CSAEGQGNGYTF.

The chain joins TRBV7-8 to TRBJ1-1, with D hard to call. The CDR3 totals 15 residues. Germline lookup yields CDR1 SGHVS and CDR2 FQNEAQ. V lost 1 base, J lost 3 bases, and 12 bases lay in between. CDR3 nucleotides: TGTGCCAGCAGCTTAGGCGGGAGCTATGACACTGAAGCTTTCTTT. Its protein product is CASSLGGSYDTEAFF.

This clone was seen once. DNA of the CDR3: TGTGCCAGCGCAGGACAGCCTGGCTACACCTTC. This gives the protein CASAGQPGYTF. J is TRBJ1-2 and V is TRBV2; tentatively, D is TRBD1 (6 bases). V was clipped by 8 bases and J by 7 bases, with 11 bases between them. The CDR3 totals 11 residues. Germline CDR1 reads SNHLY; CDR2 reads FYNNEI.

The rearrangement joins TRBV29-1 to TRBJ1-1, with D maybe TRBD1 (6 bases). This CDR3 has 13 amino acids. Trimming stripped 2 bases from V and 3 bases from J, with 10 bases between. Germline V lookup: CDR1 SQVTM, CDR2 ANQGSEA. The CDR3 coding sequence is TGCAGCGTTGAATACAGGGTGGACACTGAAGCTTTCTTT. It yields the protein CSVEYRVDTEAFF.

The J gene is TRBJ1-2, the V gene TRBV7-9; TRBD1 might be the D (6 bases). The germline V gene encodes CDR1 SEHNR and CDR2 FQNEAQ (reference sequence). This CDR3 has 15 amino acids. V shed 7 bases and J shed 2 bases, with 17 bases lying between them. CDR3 sequence reads: CASMGGTRSNYGYTF. Here the CDR3 DNA reads TGTGCCAGCATGGGGGGGACAAGGTCCAACTATGGCTACACCTTC. Using reference TRBV7-9 and TRBJ1-2 for the parts outside the CDR3, the full variable domain is DTGVSQNPRHKITKRGQNVTFRCDPISEHNRLYWYRQTLGQGPEFLTYFQNEAQLEKSRLLSDRFSAERPKGSFSTLEIQRTEQGDSAMYLCASMGGTRSNYGYTFGSGTRLTVV.

This chain joins TRBV7-9 and TRBJ2-3; D is undetermined. CDR3 length: 12 amino acids. V gave up 5 bases and J gave up 4 bases, with 7 bases separating them. In germline, CDR1 is SEHNR, CDR2 FQNEAQ (reference sequence). CDR3 nucleotides: TGTGCCAGCAGCCCAATCCCAGATACGCAGTATTTT. This encodes CASSPIPDTQYF.